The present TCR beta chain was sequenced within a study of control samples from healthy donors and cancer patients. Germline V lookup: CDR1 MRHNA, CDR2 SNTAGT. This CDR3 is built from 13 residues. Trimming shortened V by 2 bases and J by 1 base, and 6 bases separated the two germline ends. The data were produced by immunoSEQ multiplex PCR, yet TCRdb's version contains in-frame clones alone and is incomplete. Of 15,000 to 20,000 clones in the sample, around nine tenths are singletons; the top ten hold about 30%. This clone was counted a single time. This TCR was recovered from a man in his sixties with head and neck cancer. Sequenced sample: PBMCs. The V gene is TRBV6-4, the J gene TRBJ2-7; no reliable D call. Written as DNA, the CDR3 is TGTGCCAGCAGTGACGGCCTTTCCTACGAGCAGTACTTC. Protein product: CASSDGLSYEQYF.